What follows are 17 T cell receptor beta chains derived from one specimen sequenced in a study of T cells in Graves' hyperthyroidism and ophthalmopathy (dated by TCRdb to the late 2010s). Libraries were built with multiplex PCR. For sequencing, an Illumina HiSeq 2000 was employed. Amplification of TCR beta CDR3 regions was carried out from RNA transcripts. A first-round RT-PCR of the TCR CDR3 used the HTBI primer set with the Qiagen OneStep RT-PCR kit. TCRdb's own reprocessing of the public reads used fastp at Q25 and MiXCR and kept productive beta chains. Duplicate CDR3 protein sequences are folded into a single record with the most common DNA and genes. Here the sample has about 560,000 distinct CDR3 sequences; 15% to 20% occur a single time. The top ten clones comprise 15% to 20% of the sample. Sequenced sample: blood. These TCRs come from a woman between 18 and 29 years old with Graves' hyperthyroidism.

This clonotype has a count of ten or more. The chain couples TRBV2 to TRBJ2-7, with D tentatively TRBD2 (5 bases). With 4 bases removed from V and 2 bases from J, the gap between germline ends came to 18 bases. The CDR3 totals 16 residues. Germline CDR1 SNHLY, CDR2 FYNNEI. CDR3 bases: TGTGCCAGCAGTGTAACGGGGAGCGCTTTCACCTACGAGCAGTACTTC. This gives the protein CASSVTGSAFTYEQYF.

The V call is TRBV27, the J call TRBJ2-1; 11 bases are a match to TRBD2. Germline V gene data show CDR1 as MNHEY and CDR2 as SMNVEV (reference sequence). The junction had 16 bases not matched to a gene; V was cut back by 8 bases and J by 10 bases. CDR3 size: 16 residues. The CDR3 loop reads CASSGPGSGGAREQFF. DNA for the CDR3: TGTGCCAGCTCCGGGCCCGGTAGCGGGGGGGCCAGGGAGCAGTTCTTC.

The V gene is TRBV28, the J gene TRBJ1-3; TRBD1 might be the D (6 bases). This CDR3 has 16 amino acids. Germline CDR1 and CDR2: MDHEN and SYDVKM. Trimming removed 6 bases from V and 0 bases from J, with 15 bases in between. The CDR3 nucleotides read TGTGCCAGCAGACCGGGACATGGATTCTCTGGAAACACCATATATTTT. Translated, it gives CASRPGHGFSGNTIYF. Complete variable domain (other parts from reference TRBV28 and TRBJ1-3): DVKVTQSSRYLVKRTGEKVFLECVQDMDHENMFWYRQDPGLGLRLIYFSYDVKMKEKGDIPEGYSVSREKKERFSLILESASTNQTSMYLCASRPGHGFSGNTIYFGEGSWLTVV.

The J gene is TRBJ2-3, the V gene TRBV4-1, with 11 positions matching TRBD2. This CDR3 region has 18 residues. V lost 2 bases to trimming and J lost 3 bases; unmatched junction nucleotides: 10. Germline values: CDR1 MGHRA, CDR2 YSYEKL. For the CDR3, the DNA is TGCGCCAGCAGCCAACTAGTGGAGGGGACTAGCGGTACAGATACGCAGTATTTT. This translates into CASSQLVEGTSGTDTQYF.

The V call is TRBV10-3, the J call TRBJ2-7; 8 bases align to TRBD1. The CDR3 consists of 14 residues. V shed 2 bases and J 3 bases; nucleotides not matched to a gene: 3. Germline-derived CDR1 and CDR2 are ENHRY and SYGVKD. CDR3 in amino acids: CAISEPTGDYEQYF. The DNA of the CDR3 is TGTGCCATCAGTGAGCCGACAGGGGACTACGAGCAGTACTTC.

In its sample, this clonotype was seen many times. This chain connects TRBV20-1 to TRBJ2-7; D might be TRBD1 (5 bases). V was clipped by 3 bases and J by 6 bases, with 9 bases between them. CDR1 DFQATT and CDR2 SNEGSKA come from the germline V gene (reference sequence). The CDR3 length is 11 residues. In DNA, the CDR3 is TGCAGTGCTAGCCAGGGTTCCGAGCAGTACTTC. Translation gives CSASQGSEQYF.

This clonotype was detected a few times. This chain uses TRBV3-1 with TRBJ2-7; 7 nucleotides line up with TRBD1. The V and J ends lost 4 bases and 0 bases, in that order; junction bases with no gene match: 6. Germline CDR1 LGHDT, CDR2 YNNKEL (reference sequence). This CDR3 region has 15 residues. CDR3 DNA sequence: TGTGCCAGCAGCCCCGAGACAGGGAGCTCCTACGAGCAGTACTTC. As protein: CASSPETGSSYEQYF.

Many counts were recorded for this clonotype. The V gene is TRBV20-1, the J gene TRBJ1-2; D is undetermined. Germline V gene lookup returns CDR1 DFQATT and CDR2 SNEGSKA (reference sequence). Trimming cost V 6 bases and J 4 bases, with 12 bases left between them. The CDR3 sequence is 12 residues long. The CDR3: CSAKIDVYGYTF. The CDR3 nucleotides are TGCAGTGCCAAAATCGACGTCTATGGCTACACCTTC.

This clonotype was found a few times. The J gene is TRBJ2-4, the V gene TRBV27; perhaps TRBD1 as D (5 bases). The V end lost 6 bases, the J end lost 7 bases, and 13 bases lay between the germline ends. CDR1 is MNHEY and CDR2 is SMNVEV in the germline V gene (reference sequence). This CDR3 comprises 13 residues. CDR3 residues: CASSYRQGNIQYF. The CDR3 DNA follows: TGTGCCAGCAGCTATCGCCAGGGCAACATTCAGTACTTC.

This clonotype was counted at least ten times. The chain employs TRBV7-6 and TRBJ2-7; TRBD1 is a possible D gene (6 bases). The CDR3 loop spans 16 amino acids. V lost 6 bases and J lost 5, with 23 bases in between. In germline, CDR1 is SGHVS, CDR2 FNYEAQ. The DNA of the CDR3 is TGTGCCAGCAGTTTGACCGTGACAGGTTACGCTGACGAGCAGTACTTC. Amino acid sequence: CASSLTVTGYADEQYF.

The chain has TRBV19 and TRBJ1-6; 9 bases map to TRBD1. The CDR3 is 17 amino acids. Per germline, CDR1 LNHDA and CDR2 SQIVND (reference sequence). Trimming took 4 bases from V and 2 from J; bases not matched to a gene: 6. Here the CDR3 reads CASSKDRGPTYNSPLHF. In nucleotides, the CDR3 is TGTGCCAGTAGTAAGGACAGGGGACCAACCTATAATTCACCCCTCCACTTT. The whole variable domain, filled in from reference TRBV19 and TRBJ1-6, reads DGGITQSPKYLFRKEGQNVTLSCEQNLNHDAMYWYRQDPGQGLRLIYYSQIVNDFQKGDIAEGYSVSREKKESFPLTVTSAQKNPTAFYLCASSKDRGPTYNSPLHFGNGTRLTVT.

With regard to this clonotype: One junction end does not reproduce the germline sequence, and a read error may be involved. The CDR3 loop is CASRIGQGSYEQYF. As DNA, the CDR3 is TGTGCCAGTAGGATAGGACAGGGGTCCTACGAGCAGTACTTC. The chain uses TRBV19 and TRBJ2-7; 9 bases match TRBD1. Germline-derived CDR1 and CDR2 are LNHDA and SQIVND (reference sequence). The CDR3 covers 14 residues.

This clonotype was seen ten or more times. This chain uses TRBV28 with TRBJ1-5; the D is unclear. V gave up 7 bases and J gave up 0 bases, with 4 bases separating them. The CDR3 runs 12 residues. The germline V gene encodes CDR1 MDHEN and CDR2 SYDVKM. The CDR3 DNA follows: TGTGCCAGCACCCATAGCAATCAGCCCCAGCATTTT. Translation gives CASTHSNQPQHF. The whole variable domain, remainder taken from reference TRBV28 and TRBJ1-5, is DVKVTQSSRYLVKRTGEKVFLECVQDMDHENMFWYRQDPGLGLRLIYFSYDVKMKEKGDIPEGYSVSREKKERFSLILESASTNQTSMYLCASTHSNQPQHFGDGTRLSIL.

In this sample, this clonotype turned up many times. J is TRBJ2-1 and V is TRBV29-1, with 14 bases identical to TRBD2. This CDR3 contains 18 residues. Germline V gene data show CDR1 as SQVTM and CDR2 as ANQGSEA. V trimming: 4 bases; J trimming: 8 bases; junction bases outside the gene matches: 16. This chain's CDR3 is CSVARDNRLAGGPDEQFF. The DNA for the CDR3 is TGCAGCGTTGCACGGGACAATCGACTAGCGGGAGGGCCCGATGAGCAGTTCTTC.

In this sample, this clonotype turned up a few times. This chain connects TRBV15 to TRBJ1-4, with TRBD1 as a possible D gene (6 bases). This CDR3 region has 15 residues. Trimming took off 2 bases at V and 2 bases at J, with 9 bases between the two ends. CDR1 and CDR2 (germline): LNHNV, YYDKDF (reference sequence). CDR3 in DNA: TGTGCCACCAGCAGACAGGGGACCACTAATGAAAAACTGTTTTTT. Encoded protein: CATSRQGTTNEKLFF.

The chain links TRBV5-1 to TRBJ2-7, with 14 bases identical to TRBD2. This CDR3 has 18 residues. After removal of 4 bases from V and 6 bases from J, the junction contained 15 bases not matched to a gene. The germline V gene encodes CDR1 SGHRS and CDR2 YFSETQ. DNA for the CDR3: TGCGCCAGCAGCCCGCCGGGACTAGCGGGAGTCTCAGGGTCCGAGCAGTACTTC. Translating gives CASSPPGLAGVSGSEQYF.

This clonotype has ten or more counts. This chain links TRBV27 with TRBJ2-1; TRBD1 matches at 10 bases. V dropped 5 bases and J dropped 7; count of bases not matched to a gene: 5. Per germline, CDR1 MNHEY and CDR2 SMNVEV (reference sequence). The CDR3 length is 14 residues. CDR3 sequence reads: CASSNRDRGNEQFF. DNA for the CDR3: TGTGCCAGCAGTAACCGGGACAGGGGTAATGAGCAGTTCTTC.